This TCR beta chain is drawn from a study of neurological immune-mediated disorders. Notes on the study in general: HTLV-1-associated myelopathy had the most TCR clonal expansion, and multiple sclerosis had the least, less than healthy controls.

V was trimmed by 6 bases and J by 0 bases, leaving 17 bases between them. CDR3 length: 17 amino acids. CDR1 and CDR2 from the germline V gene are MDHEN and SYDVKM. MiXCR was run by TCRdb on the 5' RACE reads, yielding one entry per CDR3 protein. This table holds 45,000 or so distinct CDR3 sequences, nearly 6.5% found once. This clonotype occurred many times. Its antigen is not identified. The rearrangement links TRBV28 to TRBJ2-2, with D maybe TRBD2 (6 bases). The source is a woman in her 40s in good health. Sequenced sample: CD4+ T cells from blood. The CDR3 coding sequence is TGTGCCAGCAGCTCCTCGGGGGATCGCGCGAACACCGGGGAGCTGTTTTTT. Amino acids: CASSSSGDRANTGELFF.